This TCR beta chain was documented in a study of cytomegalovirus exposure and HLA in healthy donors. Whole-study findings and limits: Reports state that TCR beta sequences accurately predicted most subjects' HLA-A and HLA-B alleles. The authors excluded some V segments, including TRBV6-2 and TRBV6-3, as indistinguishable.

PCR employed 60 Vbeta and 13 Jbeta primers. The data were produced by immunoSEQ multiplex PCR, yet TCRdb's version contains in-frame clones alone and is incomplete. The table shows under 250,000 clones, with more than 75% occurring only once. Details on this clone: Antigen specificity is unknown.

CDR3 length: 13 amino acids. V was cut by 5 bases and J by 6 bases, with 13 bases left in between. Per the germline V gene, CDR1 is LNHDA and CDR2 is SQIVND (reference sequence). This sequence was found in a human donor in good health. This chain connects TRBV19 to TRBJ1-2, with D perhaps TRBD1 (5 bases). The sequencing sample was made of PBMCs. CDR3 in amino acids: CASSFRDFNGYTF. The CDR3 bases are TGTGCCAGTAGTTTCCGGGACTTTAATGGCTACACCTTC.